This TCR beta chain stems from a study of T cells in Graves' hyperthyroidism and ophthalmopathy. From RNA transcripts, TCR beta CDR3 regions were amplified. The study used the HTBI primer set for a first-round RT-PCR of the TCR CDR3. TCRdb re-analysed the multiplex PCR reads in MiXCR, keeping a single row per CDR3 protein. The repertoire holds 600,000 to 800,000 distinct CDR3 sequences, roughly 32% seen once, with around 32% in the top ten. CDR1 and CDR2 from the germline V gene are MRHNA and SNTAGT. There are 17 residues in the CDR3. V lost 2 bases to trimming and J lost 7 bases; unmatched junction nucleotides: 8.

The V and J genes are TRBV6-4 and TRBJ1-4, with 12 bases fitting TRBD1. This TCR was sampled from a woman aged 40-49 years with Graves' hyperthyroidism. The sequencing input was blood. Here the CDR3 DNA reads TGTGCCAGCAGTGACCCGGGACAGGGGGCTTGGGGTGAAAAACTGTTTTTT. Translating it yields CASSDPGQGAWGEKLFF.